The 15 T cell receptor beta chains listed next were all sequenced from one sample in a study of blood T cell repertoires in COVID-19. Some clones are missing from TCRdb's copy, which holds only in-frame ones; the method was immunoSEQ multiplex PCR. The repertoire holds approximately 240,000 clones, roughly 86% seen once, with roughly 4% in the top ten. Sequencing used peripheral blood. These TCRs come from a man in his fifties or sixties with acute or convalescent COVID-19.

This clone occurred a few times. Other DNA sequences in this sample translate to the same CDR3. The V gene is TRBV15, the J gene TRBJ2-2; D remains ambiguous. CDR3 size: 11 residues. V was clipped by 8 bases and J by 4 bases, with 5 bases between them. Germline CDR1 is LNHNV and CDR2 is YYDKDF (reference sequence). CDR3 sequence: CATSGTGELFF. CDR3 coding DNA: TGTGCCACCTCCGGCACCGGGGAGCTGTTTTTT. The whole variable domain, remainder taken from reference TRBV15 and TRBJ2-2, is DAMVIQNPRYQVTQFGKPVTLSCSQTLNHNVMYWYQQKSSQAPKLLFHYYDKDFNNEADTPDNFQSRRPNTSFCFLDIRSPGLGDTAMYLCATSGTGELFFGEGSRLTVL.

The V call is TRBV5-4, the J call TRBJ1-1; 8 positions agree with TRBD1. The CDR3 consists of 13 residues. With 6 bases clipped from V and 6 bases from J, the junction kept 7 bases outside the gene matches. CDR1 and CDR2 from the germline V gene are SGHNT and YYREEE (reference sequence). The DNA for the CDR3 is TGTGCCAGCACCAGACAGGGGTTAGCTGAAGCTTTCTTT. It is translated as CASTRQGLAEAFF.

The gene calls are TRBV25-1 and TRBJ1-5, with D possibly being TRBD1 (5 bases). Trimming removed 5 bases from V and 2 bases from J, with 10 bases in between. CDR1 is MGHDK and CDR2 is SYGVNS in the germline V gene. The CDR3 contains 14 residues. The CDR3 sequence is CASSPGGGNQPQHF. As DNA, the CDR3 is TGTGCCAGCAGTCCCGGGGGTGGCAATCAGCCCCAGCATTTT.

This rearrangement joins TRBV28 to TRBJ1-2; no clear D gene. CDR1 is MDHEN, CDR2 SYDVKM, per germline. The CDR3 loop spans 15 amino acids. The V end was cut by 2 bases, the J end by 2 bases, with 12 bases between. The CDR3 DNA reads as TGTGCCAGCAGTTTAAGTGAGGCGGGCAACTATGGCTACACCTTC. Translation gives CASSLSEAGNYGYTF.

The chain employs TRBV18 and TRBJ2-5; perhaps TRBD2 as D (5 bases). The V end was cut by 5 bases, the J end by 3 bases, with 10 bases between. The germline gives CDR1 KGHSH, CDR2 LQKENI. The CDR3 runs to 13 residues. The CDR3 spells CASSSPGKETQYF. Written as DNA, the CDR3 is TGTGCCAGCTCATCTCCGGGGAAAGAGACCCAGTACTTC.

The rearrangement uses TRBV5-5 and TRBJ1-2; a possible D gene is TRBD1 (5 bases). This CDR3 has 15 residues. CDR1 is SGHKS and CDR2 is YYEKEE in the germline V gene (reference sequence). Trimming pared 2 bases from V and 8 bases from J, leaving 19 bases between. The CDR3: CASSFTAGKVYGYTF. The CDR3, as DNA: TGTGCCAGCAGCTTCACGGCAGGGAAGGTTTACGGCTACACCTTC. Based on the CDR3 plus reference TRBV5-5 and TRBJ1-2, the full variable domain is DAGVTQSPTHLIKTRGQQVTLRCSPISGHKSVSWYQQVLGQGPQFIFQYYEKEERGRGNFPDRFSARQFPNYSSELNVNALLLGDSALYLCASSFTAGKVYGYTFGSGTRLTVV.

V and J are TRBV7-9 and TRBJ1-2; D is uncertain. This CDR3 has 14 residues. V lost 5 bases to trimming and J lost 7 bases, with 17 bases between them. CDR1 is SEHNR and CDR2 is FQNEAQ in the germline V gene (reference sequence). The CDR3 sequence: CASSHPTQAGGYTF. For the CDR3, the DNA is TGTGCCAGCAGCCACCCGACCCAGGCAGGTGGCTACACCTTC.

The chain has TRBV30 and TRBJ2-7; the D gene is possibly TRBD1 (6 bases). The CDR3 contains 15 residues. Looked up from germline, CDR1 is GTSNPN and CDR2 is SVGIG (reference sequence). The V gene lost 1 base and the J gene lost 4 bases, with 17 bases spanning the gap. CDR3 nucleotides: TGTGCCTGGAGTGACTTCTACAGGGCATCATACGAGCAGTACTTC. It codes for CAWSDFYRASYEQYF.

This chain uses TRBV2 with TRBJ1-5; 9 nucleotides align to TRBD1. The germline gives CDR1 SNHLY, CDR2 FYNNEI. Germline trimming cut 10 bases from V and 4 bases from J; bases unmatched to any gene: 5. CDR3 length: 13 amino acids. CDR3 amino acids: CAIKGQGNQPQHF. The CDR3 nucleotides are TGTGCCATAAAGGGACAGGGTAATCAGCCCCAGCATTTT. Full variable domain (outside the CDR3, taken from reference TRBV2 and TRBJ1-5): EPEVTQTPSHQVTQMGQEVILRCVPISNHLYFYWYRQILGQKVEFLVSFYNNEISEKSEIFDDQFSVERPDGSNFTLKIRSTKLEDSAMYFCAIKGQGNQPQHFGDGTRLSIL.

As DNA, the CDR3 is TGTGCCAGCAGCATTAAACAGGCCCCCTACGAGCAGTACTTC. This translates into CASSIKQAPYEQYF. The chain is built from TRBV5-4 and TRBJ2-7; D possibly corresponds to TRBD1 (5 bases). The germline V gene has CDR1 SGHNT and CDR2 YYREEE (reference sequence). Trimming cost V 4 bases and J 2 bases, with 13 bases left between them. There are 14 residues in the CDR3.

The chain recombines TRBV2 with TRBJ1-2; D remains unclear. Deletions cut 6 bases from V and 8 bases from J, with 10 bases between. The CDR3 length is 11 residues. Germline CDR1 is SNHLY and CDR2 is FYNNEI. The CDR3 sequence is CASSVRSGYTF. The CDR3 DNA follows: TGTGCCAGCAGCGTCAGATCGGGCTACACCTTC.

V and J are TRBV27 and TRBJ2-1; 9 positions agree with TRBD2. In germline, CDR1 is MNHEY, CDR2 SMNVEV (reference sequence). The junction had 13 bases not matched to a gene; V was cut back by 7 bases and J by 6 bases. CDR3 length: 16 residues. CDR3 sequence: CASTTLNGLASNEQFF. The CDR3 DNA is TGTGCCAGCACCACCTTGAATGGACTAGCGAGCAATGAGCAGTTCTTC.

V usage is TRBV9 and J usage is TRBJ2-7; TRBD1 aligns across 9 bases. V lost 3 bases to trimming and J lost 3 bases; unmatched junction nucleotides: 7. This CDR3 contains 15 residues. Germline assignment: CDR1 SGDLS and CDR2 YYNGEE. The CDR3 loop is CASSATGTGYYEQYF. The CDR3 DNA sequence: TGTGCCAGCAGCGCTACCGGGACAGGGTACTACGAGCAGTACTTC. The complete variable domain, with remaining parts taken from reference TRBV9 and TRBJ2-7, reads DSGVTQTPKHLITATGQRVTLRCSPRSGDLSVYWYQQSLDQGLQFLIQYYNGEERAKGNILERFSAQQFPDLHSELNLSSLELGDSALYFCASSATGTGYYEQYFGPGTRLTVT.

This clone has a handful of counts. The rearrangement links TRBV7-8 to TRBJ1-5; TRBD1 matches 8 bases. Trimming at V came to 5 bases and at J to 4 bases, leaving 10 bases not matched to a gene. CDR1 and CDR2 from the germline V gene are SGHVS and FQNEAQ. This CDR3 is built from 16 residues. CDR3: CASSLLTGVRNQPQHF. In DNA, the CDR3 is TGTGCCAGCAGCCTCCTGACAGGGGTAAGAAATCAGCCCCAGCATTTT.

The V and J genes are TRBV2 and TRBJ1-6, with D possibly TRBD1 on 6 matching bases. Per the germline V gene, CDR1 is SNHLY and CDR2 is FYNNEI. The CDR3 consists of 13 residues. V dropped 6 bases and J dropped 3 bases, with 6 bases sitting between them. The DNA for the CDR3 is TGTGCCAGCAGGGACAGCTATAATTCACCCCTCCACTTT. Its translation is CASRDSYNSPLHF.